Below are 31 T cell receptor beta chains sequenced from a single sample in a study of monozygotic twins with inflammatory bowel disease. TCRdb re-called the 5' RACE reads and gives one entry per CDR3 protein, without DNA. Its table records around 380,000 distinct CDR3 sequences. The specimen was blood. The receptors were gathered from a human donor with ulcerative colitis or Crohn's disease, or a healthy co-twin of an affected twin (not recorded which).

The CDR3 reads CASSYLGDRGKETQYF. The chain uses TRBV6-5 and TRBJ2-5; TCRdb's D gene call, TRBD1, goes unchecked for lack of DNA. The germline CDR1 and CDR2 sequences are MNHEY and SVGAGI. The CDR3 consists of 16 residues.

This sequence joins TRBV7-2 and TRBJ2-1. Germline CDR1 reads SGHTA; CDR2 reads FQGNSA. The CDR3 runs to 12 residues. The CDR3 sequence: CASSLSFGEQFF.

The rearrangement uses TRBV7-2 and TRBJ2-7; TCRdb's assignment of TRBD2 cannot be checked, as there is no DNA. The germline V gene encodes CDR1 SGHTA and CDR2 FQGNSA. The CDR3 is made up of 15 amino acids. The CDR3 protein is CASSFSGLGPYEQYF.

The J gene is TRBJ1-2, the V gene TRBV20-1. CDR3 length: 13 residues. Per the germline V gene, CDR1 is DFQATT and CDR2 is SNEGSKA (reference sequence). The chain's CDR3 is CSAADLSNYGYTF.

The genes are TRBV18 and TRBJ2-2; checking the TCRdb D call of TRBD2 is not possible without DNA. The length of the CDR3 is 15 residues. Germline V lookup: CDR1 KGHSH, CDR2 LQKENI. Here the CDR3 reads CASSPFGGNTGELFF.

V gene TRBV10-2 combines with J gene TRBJ1-6; TCRdb gives TRBD1 as the D gene, but with no DNA this cannot be confirmed. The CDR3 runs 14 residues. Germline V gene data show CDR1 as WSHSY and CDR2 as SAAADI. CDR3 region: CASSEPGGRSPLHF.

V gene TRBV5-1 combines with J gene TRBJ2-7; with no DNA, the TCRdb D assignment of TRBD2 cannot be verified. Germline loops: CDR1 SGHRS, CDR2 YFSETQ. This CDR3 comprises 17 residues. CDR3 region: CASSFLGTSGRSYEQYF.

This chain links TRBV7-3 with TRBJ2-1. This CDR3 is 16 amino acids long. CDR1 is SGHTA and CDR2 is FQGTGA in the germline V gene. CDR3 residues: CASSPIVADSYNEQFF.

The CDR3 reads CASTQGGWGEQYF. This chain links TRBV7-2 with TRBJ2-7; the D gene TCRdb calls, TRBD2, cannot be checked with no DNA. Germline V CDR1 and CDR2: SGHTA, FQGNSA. This CDR3 is built from 13 residues.

The genes are TRBV5-4 and TRBJ2-3; TCRdb names TRBD2, which stays unverified in the absence of DNA. In germline, CDR1 is SGHNT, CDR2 YYREEE (reference sequence). The CDR3 is made up of 15 amino acids. CDR3 loop: CASSLASGESDTQYF.

J is TRBJ2-1 and V is TRBV12-3 or TRBV12-4. The CDR3 spans 15 residues. The CDR3 here is CASSPTNGAYNEQFF.

The chain combines TRBV21-1 with TRBJ2-7. TRBV21-1 is recorded as a pseudogene. The CDR3 loop spans 12 amino acids. The CDR3 loop is CASSKVRCEQYF.

The chain links TRBV19 to TRBJ2-7; with no DNA, the TCRdb D assignment of TRBD1 cannot be verified. Germline values: CDR1 LNHDA, CDR2 SQIVND (reference sequence). This CDR3 comprises 13 residues. The CDR3: CASSIGDGYEQYF.

This chain uses TRBV27 with TRBJ2-7; TCRdb gives TRBD2 as the D gene, but with no DNA this cannot be confirmed. Germline values: CDR1 MNHEY, CDR2 SMNVEV (reference sequence). This CDR3 is built from 15 residues. The CDR3 spells CASSPGVAGAYEQYF.

This sequence joins TRBV3-1 and TRBJ1-3; TCRdb's D call of TRBD1 is untestable without DNA. Germline-derived CDR1 and CDR2 are LGHDT and YNNKEL (reference sequence). This CDR3 is 13 amino acids long. The CDR3 sequence: CASGSDSRSTIYF.

The chain's CDR3 is CASSFQFTEAFF. The chain joins TRBV28 to TRBJ1-1. The CDR3 has 12 residues. Germline V CDR1 and CDR2: MDHEN, SYDVKM.

V gene TRBV9 combines with J gene TRBJ2-1; TCRdb lists TRBD1, though no DNA is available to test this call. Per germline, CDR1 SGDLS and CDR2 YYNGEE. There are 14 residues in the CDR3. The CDR3 region is CASSVGGGFNEQFF.

The V gene is TRBV18, the J gene TRBJ2-7; TCRdb picks TRBD1, but there is no DNA to check that call. The CDR3 sequence is 16 residues long. CDR1 and CDR2 from the germline V gene are KGHSH and LQKENI. CDR3 sequence: CASSPRATGGSYEQYF.

This chain uses TRBV19 with TRBJ1-1; with no DNA, the TCRdb D assignment of TRBD1 cannot be verified. The CDR3 spans 15 residues. Germline V gene data show CDR1 as LNHDA and CDR2 as SQIVND (reference sequence). The CDR3 reads CASSIDPRTGGSAFF.

The CDR3 is CATSQGTDTQYF. This chain uses TRBV12-3 or TRBV12-4 with TRBJ2-3; TCRdb designates TRBD2, a call that cannot be tested without DNA. The CDR3 consists of 12 residues.

V gene TRBV14 combines with J gene TRBJ2-5; the TRBD1 assignment by TCRdb is unverifiable without DNA. From germline, CDR1 is SGHDN and CDR2 FVKESK. The CDR3 has 15 amino acids. CDR3 in amino acids: CASSQGPGLLETQYF.

CDR3 in amino acids: CASSVAEGLNSPLHF. The V gene is TRBV9, the J gene TRBJ1-6. The length of the CDR3 is 15 residues. Germline assignment: CDR1 SGDLS and CDR2 YYNGEE.

The chain joins TRBV20-1 to TRBJ1-1; no DNA is available, so the TRBD1 call from TCRdb remains unchecked. This CDR3 has 13 residues. Germline V gene data show CDR1 as DFQATT and CDR2 as SNEGSKA (reference sequence). The chain's CDR3 is CSASSGARTEAFF.

The chain is built from TRBV20-1 and TRBJ2-1; lacking DNA, the TRBD1 call made by TCRdb goes unchecked. This CDR3 comprises 14 residues. Per germline, CDR1 DFQATT and CDR2 SNEGSKA (reference sequence). The chain's CDR3 is CSASFGGQSREQFF.

The J gene is TRBJ2-7, the V gene TRBV28; the D call from TCRdb, TRBD1, cannot be confirmed without DNA. The CDR3 consists of 12 residues. Per germline, CDR1 MDHEN and CDR2 SYDVKM. This CDR3 is CASSPPWAEQYF.

J is TRBJ2-7 and V is TRBV7-2; TCRdb picks TRBD1, but there is no DNA to check that call. Germline V lookup: CDR1 SGHTA, CDR2 FQGNSA. The CDR3 is made up of 14 amino acids. The CDR3 here is CASSLVGVFYEQYF.

The CDR3 sequence is CASSLPPDRVAYEQYF. The chain couples TRBV5-1 to TRBJ2-7; TCRdb lists TRBD1, though no DNA is available to test this call. This CDR3 spans 16 amino acids. Germline assignment: CDR1 SGHRS and CDR2 YFSETQ. Full variable domain (remainder filled in from reference TRBV5-1 and TRBJ2-7): KAGVTQTPRYLIKTRGQQVTLSCSPISGHRSVSWYQQTPGQGLQFLFEYFSETQRNKGNFPGRFSGRQFSNSRSEMNVSTLELGDSALYLCASSLPPDRVAYEQYFGPGTRLTVT.

The rearrangement joins TRBV5-1 to TRBJ2-1; the D call of TRBD1 rests on TCRdb alone, since no DNA is present to check it. Germline V CDR1 and CDR2: SGHRS, YFSETQ. This CDR3 is 15 amino acids long. The CDR3 loop is CASSSRGDLMDEQFF. Based on the CDR3 plus reference TRBV5-1 and TRBJ2-1, the full variable domain is KAGVTQTPRYLIKTRGQQVTLSCSPISGHRSVSWYQQTPGQGLQFLFEYFSETQRNKGNFPGRFSGRQFSNSRSEMNVSTLELGDSALYLCASSSRGDLMDEQFFGPGTRLTVL.

The genes are TRBV5-1 and TRBJ1-2. CDR3 length equals 14 residues. CDR1 and CDR2 (germline): SGHRS, YFSETQ. The CDR3: CASSLARSNYGYTF. Complete variable domain (other parts from reference TRBV5-1 and TRBJ1-2): KAGVTQTPRYLIKTRGQQVTLSCSPISGHRSVSWYQQTPGQGLQFLFEYFSETQRNKGNFPGRFSGRQFSNSRSEMNVSTLELGDSALYLCASSLARSNYGYTFGSGTRLTVV.

V and J are TRBV20-1 and TRBJ1-4. The CDR3 covers 17 residues. The germline CDR1 and CDR2 sequences are DFQATT and SNEGSKA (reference sequence). The CDR3 sequence: CSAPEGGAFTTNEKLFF.

The rearrangement uses TRBV5-1 and TRBJ2-5; TCRdb's assignment of TRBD1 cannot be checked, as there is no DNA. The V gene's germline CDR1 is SGHRS and CDR2 YFSETQ. The length of the CDR3 is 15 residues. CDR3 amino acids: CASSWGQGAGETQYF.